This record looks at one T cell receptor beta chain sequence and its context. The table came from immunoSEQ multiplex PCR; TCRdb's copy has only in-frame clones and leaves some out. The table includes approximately 80,000 clones, roughly 90% detected once. The sample originates from a study of control samples from healthy donors and cancer patients. The ends were cut back, 1 base at V and 0 bases at J, with 6 bases in the middle. CDR1 is GTSNPN and CDR2 is SVGIG in the germline V gene (reference sequence). The CDR3 totals 13 residues. Sample: blood. The clonotype originates from a woman aged 50 to 60 in good health. The chain joins TRBV30 to TRBJ1-1; no clear D gene. The CDR3: CAWSEPLNTEAFF. CDR3 sequence (DNA): TGTGCCTGGAGTGAGCCTCTGAACACTGAAGCTTTCTTT.